This T cell receptor (beta chain) comes out of a study of T cell clonality in common variable immunodeficiency. Study-wide results and limits: In common variable immunodeficiency, TCR beta chains reportedly carried fewer deletions and N-nucleotide insertions.

Using immunoSEQ multiplex PCR, the repertoire was profiled, and TCRdb retains in-frame clones only, with some absent. Altogether 25,000 to 35,000 clones were found in the sample, and no singletons occur. The sample holds many counts of this clone. Its antigen is undetermined. The read terminates 3 residues ahead of where the CDR3 ends, so the germline J gene completes it. Germline V CDR1 and CDR2: LNHDA, SQIVND (reference sequence). CDR3 length equals 15 residues. Trimming removed 7 bases at V and 0 bases at J, with 12 bases between. Sequenced material: peripheral blood mononuclear cells. The clonotype was recovered from a human donor with common variable immunodeficiency. The chain recombines TRBV19 with TRBJ2-2; possible D gene TRBD1, 6 bases. Here the CDR3 reads CASTKQGTNTGELFF. The sequenced part of the CDR3 DNA is TGTGCCAGTACAAAACAGGGCACGAACACCGGGGAG.